This T cell receptor (beta chain) was profiled in a study of shared clonotypes between healthy human individuals. Findings and limits, study-wide: The rarefaction results pointed to incomplete sorted-subset sequencing despite large depth.

This clone was seen once. The antigen is undetermined. Only in-frame clones appear in the TCRdb table, and some are missing; sequencing was by immunoSEQ multiplex PCR. The profile shows over a million clones, around 98.5% of them singletons. Researchers partitioned CD4+ cells into CD45RA+ naive and CD45RA-negative memory subsets. V dropped 3 bases and J dropped 7 bases, with 14 bases sitting between them. Germline CDR1 SGDLS, CDR2 YYNGEE. The length of the CDR3 is 14 residues. The V call is TRBV9, the J call TRBJ2-1, with D possibly matching TRBD1 (6 bases). Sequenced: naive CD4+ T cells sorted from blood. The subset: CD45RA+ positively selected. This clonotype was obtained from a young man in good health. The CDR3 bases are TGTGCCAGCAGCGCTTCCGGGACAAGGAATGAGCAGTTCTTC. As protein: CASSASGTRNEQFF.